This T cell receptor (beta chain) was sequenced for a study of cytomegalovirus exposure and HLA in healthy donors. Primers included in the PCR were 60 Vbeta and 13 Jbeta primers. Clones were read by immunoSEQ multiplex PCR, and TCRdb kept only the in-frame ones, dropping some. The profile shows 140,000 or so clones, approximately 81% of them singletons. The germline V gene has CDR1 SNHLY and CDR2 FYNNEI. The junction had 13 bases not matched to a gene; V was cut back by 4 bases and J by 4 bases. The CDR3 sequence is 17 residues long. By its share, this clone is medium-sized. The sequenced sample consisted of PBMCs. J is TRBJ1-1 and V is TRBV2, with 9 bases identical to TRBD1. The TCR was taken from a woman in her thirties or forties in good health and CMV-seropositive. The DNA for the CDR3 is TGTGCCAGCAGTGTTAACCCGGACAGGGGATACGCCACTGAAGCTTTCTTT. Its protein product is CASSVNPDRGYATEAFF. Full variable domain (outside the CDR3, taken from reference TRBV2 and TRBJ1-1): EPEVTQTPSHQVTQMGQEVILRCVPISNHLYFYWYRQILGQKVEFLVSFYNNEISEKSEIFDDQFSVERPDGSNFTLKIRSTKLEDSAMYFCASSVNPDRGYATEAFFGQGTRLTVV.